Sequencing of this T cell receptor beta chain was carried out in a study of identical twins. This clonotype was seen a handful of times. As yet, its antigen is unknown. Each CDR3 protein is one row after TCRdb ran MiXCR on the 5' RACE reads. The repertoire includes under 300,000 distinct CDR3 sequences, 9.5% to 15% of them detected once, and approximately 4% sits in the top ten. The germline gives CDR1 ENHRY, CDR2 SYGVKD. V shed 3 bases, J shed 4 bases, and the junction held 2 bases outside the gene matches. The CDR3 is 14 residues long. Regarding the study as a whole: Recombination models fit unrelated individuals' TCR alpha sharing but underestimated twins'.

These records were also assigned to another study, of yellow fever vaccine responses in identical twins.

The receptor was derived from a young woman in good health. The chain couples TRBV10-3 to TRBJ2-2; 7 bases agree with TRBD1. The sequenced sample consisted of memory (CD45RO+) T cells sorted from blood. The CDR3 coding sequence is TGTGCCATCAGTGAACAGGGGAGCACCGGGGAGCTGTTTTTT. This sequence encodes CAISEQGSTGELFF.